The T cell receptor beta chain under discussion was sequenced for a study of chemoradiotherapy in HPV16-positive cancers. Clones were sequenced by immunoSEQ multiplex PCR, and TCRdb holds only the in-frame ones, with some missing. The repertoire has some 5,100 clones, about nine tenths of them found once; the top ten carry 22%. CDR3 length: 13 amino acids. Between the trimmed V and J ends, which lost 7 bases and 3 bases, there was a span of 12 bases. The germline CDR1 and CDR2 sequences are MNHEY and SVGAGI. V is TRBV6-5 and J is TRBJ1-2; TRBD1 might be the D (5 bases). Sequencing used blood, obtained from a patient who underwent chemoradiotherapy. The receptor comes from a human donor with HPV-associated anogenital cancer. In DNA form, the CDR3 reads TGTGCCAGCATCGGGGGGGGATACTATGGCTACACCTTC. Residues: CASIGGGYYGYTF.